These 25 T cell receptor beta chains were all obtained from the same sample, sequenced in a study of cytomegalovirus exposure and HLA in healthy donors. 60 Vbeta and 13 Jbeta primers were used in PCR. Produced via immunoSEQ multiplex PCR; TCRdb's table is partial and in-frame only. The repertoire holds roughly 140,000 clones, with around 79% as singletons. Sample: PBMCs. The receptors stem from a male donor in good health and CMV-seronegative.

The V gene is TRBV29-1, the J gene TRBJ1-2, with 7 bases that match TRBD1. V shed 3 bases and J 0 bases; nucleotides not matched to a gene: 10. The CDR3 runs 16 residues. The germline V gene has CDR1 SQVTM and CDR2 ANQGSEA. The CDR3 nucleotides read TGCAGCGTTGATGTCGGGACAGCCATATCTAACTATGGCTACACCTTC. Protein sequence: CSVDVGTAISNYGYTF. Full variable domain (missing parts from reference TRBV29-1 and TRBJ1-2): SAVISQKPSRDICQRGTSLTIQCQVDSQVTMMFWYRQQPGQSLTLIATANQGSEATYESGFVIDKFPISRPNLTFSTLTVSNMSPEDSSIYLCSVDVGTAISNYGYTFGSGTRLTVV.

The chain couples TRBV27 to TRBJ1-3; no definite D call. The CDR3 has 14 amino acids. Per germline, CDR1 MNHEY and CDR2 SMNVEV (reference sequence). V was clipped by 3 bases and J by 4 bases, with 10 bases between them. CDR3 DNA sequence: TGTGCCAGCAGTTTCTCGGGTTCCGGAAACACCATATATTTT. Translated, it gives CASSFSGSGNTIYF.

The gene calls are TRBV11-3 and TRBJ2-1; 8 bases are shared with TRBD2. Trimming at V came to 6 bases and at J to 0 bases, leaving 13 bases not matched to a gene. From germline, CDR1 is SGHNT and CDR2 YENEEA. CDR3 length: 18 residues. The CDR3 is CASSSSRGGGTSYNEQFF. CDR3 nucleotides: TGTGCCAGCAGTTCGTCTCGTGGCGGGGGGACCTCCTACAATGAGCAGTTCTTC. The complete variable domain, with remaining parts taken from reference TRBV11-3 and TRBJ2-1, reads EAGVVQSPRYKIIEKKQPVAFWCNPISGHNTLYWYLQNLGQGPELLIRYENEEAVDDSQLPKDRFSAERLKGVDSTLKIQPAELGDSAVYLCASSSSRGGGTSYNEQFFGPGTRLTVL.

As concerns this clone: One end of the junction is discordant with germline, which a read error may explain. J is TRBJ2-1 and V is TRBV19; 9 bases match TRBD2. This CDR3 contains 15 residues. Germline V gene sequence: CDR1 LNHDA, CDR2 SQIVND (reference sequence). As DNA, the CDR3 is TGTGCCAGTAGTGCCAGACTAGCGGTATACAATAAGCAGTTCTTC. Its protein product is CASSARLAVYNKQFF.

V usage is TRBV6-1 and J usage is TRBJ1-3, with D unclear. The CDR3 totals 15 residues. Germline lookup yields CDR1 MNHNS and CDR2 SASEGT. The germline V and J ends were trimmed by 6 bases and 0 bases, with 12 bases remaining between them. CDR3 loop: CASSREKGSGNTIYF. In DNA form, the CDR3 reads TGTGCCAGCAGCCGGGAGAAGGGCTCTGGAAACACCATATATTTT.

The chain is built from TRBV19 and TRBJ1-5, with D possibly TRBD1 on 6 matching bases. The CDR3 is 16 amino acids. Germline CDR1 is LNHDA and CDR2 is SQIVND (reference sequence). The V end lost 0 bases, the J end lost 6 bases, and 15 bases lay between the germline ends. The CDR3 DNA follows: TGTGCCAGTAGTATAGATCTCGGCAGGGGCCGTCAGCCCCAGCATTTT. Encoded protein: CASSIDLGRGRQPQHF.

V is TRBV7-9 and J is TRBJ1-4; TRBD1 is a possible D gene (6 bases). The V and J ends lost 1 base and 4 bases respectively, with 10 bases between them. The CDR3 is made up of 15 amino acids. Germline CDR1 reads SEHNR; CDR2 reads FQNEAQ (reference sequence). The CDR3: CASSLGGGGNEKLFF. The CDR3 nucleotides are TGTGCCAGCAGCTTAGGCGGGGGCGGTAATGAAAAACTGTTTTTT.

Notes on this clone: A read error may produce the germline difference seen at one junction end. The V gene is TRBV7-9, the J gene TRBJ2-2, with D perhaps matching TRBD1 (6 bases). Germline values: CDR1 SEHNR, CDR2 FQNEAQ (reference sequence). CDR3 length: 16 residues. The CDR3 spells CSSRKRQAMNTGELFF. The CDR3 region has the DNA TGTTCCAGCAGAAAACGACAGGCGATGAACACCGGGGAGCTGTTTTTT.

Concerning this clone itself: The junction and the germline gene differ at one end; a read error may be behind it. The chain uses TRBV5-1 and TRBJ2-7, with 7 bases aligning to TRBD1. This CDR3 contains 14 residues. CDR1 and CDR2 from the germline V gene are SGHRS and YFSETQ. CDR3 coding DNA: TGTGCCAGCAGCCCCCGGGACAGTAGTTACGAGCAGTACTTC. Translating gives CASSPRDSSYEQYF.

The chain recombines TRBV1 with TRBJ1-2. TRBV1 is a recognized pseudogene. This CDR3 has 13 amino acids. In DNA form, the CDR3 reads TGCACCAGCAGCCAAGCTCGGCTGCGGGGCTACACCTTC. Translating gives CTSSQARLRGYTF.

Here the CDR3 DNA reads TGCGCCAGCAGCCAAGGGGTGGGTGCCACAGATACGCAGTATTTT. Translation gives CASSQGVGATDTQYF. The chain uses TRBV5-1 and TRBJ2-3; the D gene is possibly TRBD1 (5 bases). The CDR3 sequence is 15 residues long. Trimming took 4 bases from V and 2 from J, leaving 14 bases between them. Germline V gene sequence: CDR1 SGHRS, CDR2 YFSETQ.

The genes are TRBV11-2 and TRBJ2-7, with 9 nucleotides matching TRBD1. Germline CDR1 is SGHAT and CDR2 is FQNNGV. The V gene end was trimmed by 1 base and the J gene end by 4 bases; junction bases not matched to a gene: 8. There are 16 residues in the CDR3. CDR3 sequence: CASSLVSGTGRYEQYF. In nucleotides, the CDR3 is TGTGCCAGCAGCTTAGTCTCCGGGACAGGGAGGTACGAGCAGTACTTC.

This chain joins TRBV19 and TRBJ1-2, with D hard to call. From germline, CDR1 is LNHDA and CDR2 SQIVND (reference sequence). V was cut by 11 bases and J by 3 bases, with 10 bases left in between. The CDR3 totals 11 residues. The chain's CDR3 is CASSEYYGYTF. The CDR3, as DNA: TGTGCCTCGTCGGAGTACTATGGCTACACCTTC.

The V call is TRBV27, the J call TRBJ2-1, with unresolved D. V lost 2 bases, J lost 0 bases, and 8 bases lay in between. Germline assignment: CDR1 MNHEY and CDR2 SMNVEV (reference sequence). This CDR3 has 15 residues. Here the CDR3 DNA reads TGTGCCAGCAGTTTAATGATTAGCTCCTACAATGAGCAGTTCTTC. This codes for CASSLMISSYNEQFF.

Only a few counts were recorded for this clone. The chain combines TRBV5-4 with TRBJ1-1, with TRBD1 matching over 8 bases. The CDR3 is 15 amino acids. Germline loops: CDR1 SGHNT, CDR2 YYREEE (reference sequence). With 4 bases clipped from V and 0 bases from J, the junction kept 5 bases outside the gene matches. CDR3 in DNA: TGTGCCAGCAGCCCCCAGACAGGGGTGAACACTGAAGCTTTCTTT. This sequence encodes CASSPQTGVNTEAFF.

Points on this clone: This CDR3 is also generated by other DNA sequences in the sample. The chain combines TRBV7-9 with TRBJ1-2; D not certain. Germline CDR1 SEHNR, CDR2 FQNEAQ (reference sequence). V was shortened by 5 bases and J by 1 base, with 2 bases between the two germline ends. This CDR3 region has 11 residues. CDR3: CASSRNYGYTF. The CDR3 DNA sequence: TGTGCCAGCAGCCGTAACTATGGCTACACCTTC.

The chain recombines TRBV5-4 with TRBJ2-3, with TRBD2 matching over 9 bases. The length of the CDR3 is 16 residues. The germline V gene encodes CDR1 SGHNT and CDR2 YYREEE (reference sequence). The junction had 7 bases not matched to a gene; V was cut back by 4 bases and J by 1 base. The CDR3 loop is CASSPRRLAGTDTQYF. CDR3 DNA: TGTGCCAGCAGCCCCAGAAGACTAGCGGGCACAGATACGCAGTATTTT.

The CDR3 region has the DNA TGTGCCATCCGGCAGGGCCCCTACAATGAGCAGTTCTTC. This sequence encodes CAIRQGPYNEQFF. This chain links TRBV27 with TRBJ2-1; possibly TRBD1 for D (5 bases). V was clipped by 10 bases and J by 2 bases, with 12 bases between them. Germline V gene data show CDR1 as MNHEY and CDR2 as SMNVEV (reference sequence). The CDR3 spans 13 residues.

The V and J genes are TRBV5-4 and TRBJ2-5; 16 bases agree with TRBD2. The CDR3 sequence is 16 residues long. With 4 bases clipped from V and 2 bases from J, the junction kept 2 bases outside the gene matches. Germline CDR1 is SGHNT and CDR2 is YYREEE (reference sequence). The DNA for the CDR3 is TGTGCCAGCAGCGCGGGACTAGCGGGGGGGCAAGAGACCCAGTACTTC. Translating it yields CASSAGLAGGQETQYF.

This clone was recorded only once. This chain links TRBV6-5 with TRBJ2-3; 10 bases agree with TRBD1. Trimming removed 6 bases from V and 5 bases from J; junction bases left unmatched: 8. There are 15 residues in the CDR3. Germline lookup yields CDR1 MNHEY and CDR2 SVGAGI. The CDR3 here is CASRKGQGSRDTQYF. CDR3 DNA sequence: TGTGCCAGCAGAAAGGGACAGGGGTCGAGAGATACGCAGTATTTT.

This chain joins TRBV27 and TRBJ2-1, with D tentatively TRBD1 (6 bases). This CDR3 comprises 15 residues. V was clipped by 0 bases and J by 7 bases, with 13 bases between them. Germline loops: CDR1 MNHEY, CDR2 SMNVEV (reference sequence). CDR3 DNA sequence: TGTGCCAGCAGTTTATCCGTGGACAGTTGGAATGAGCAGTTCTTC. This encodes CASSLSVDSWNEQFF.

V gene TRBV2 combines with J gene TRBJ2-7; 8 bases agree with TRBD2. Germline V lookup: CDR1 SNHLY, CDR2 FYNNEI. The V and J ends lost 4 bases and 3 bases, in that order; junction bases with no gene match: 2. The CDR3 contains 13 residues. Written as DNA, the CDR3 is TGTGCCAGCAGTGGGGGACTAGGCTACGAGCAGTACTTC. Its protein is CASSGGLGYEQYF. The complete variable domain, with remaining parts taken from reference TRBV2 and TRBJ2-7, reads EPEVTQTPSHQVTQMGQEVILRCVPISNHLYFYWYRQILGQKVEFLVSFYNNEISEKSEIFDDQFSVERPDGSNFTLKIRSTKLEDSAMYFCASSGGLGYEQYFGPGTRLTVT.

The chain joins TRBV7-3 to TRBJ2-1; possibly TRBD2 for D (6 bases). CDR3 length equals 12 residues. The germline V gene encodes CDR1 SGHTA and CDR2 FQGTGA. Trimming left V 5 bases short and J 9 bases short, with 11 bases between. The CDR3 DNA is TGTGCCAGCAGCCCGACCGGGAGTGAGCAGTTCTTC. This translates into CASSPTGSEQFF. The whole variable domain, remainder taken from reference TRBV7-3 and TRBJ2-1, is GAGVSQTPSNKVTEKGKYVELRCDPISGHTALYWYRQSLGQGPEFLIYFQGTGAADDSGLPNDRFFAVRPEGSVSTLKIQRTERGDSAVYLCASSPTGSEQFFGPGTRLTVL.

The gene calls are TRBV4-3 and TRBJ2-7, with a possible D match to TRBD2 (6 bases). From germline, CDR1 is LGHNA and CDR2 YSLEER. The length of the CDR3 is 13 residues. V gave up 1 base and J gave up 8 bases, with 12 bases separating them. CDR3 region: CASSQGRGNQQYF. DNA of the CDR3: TGCGCCAGCAGCCAAGGACGGGGGAATCAGCAGTACTTC.

The genes are TRBV5-4 and TRBJ2-3, with a possible D match to TRBD2 (6 bases). The V end lost 4 bases, the J end lost 4 bases, and 19 bases lay between the germline ends. The CDR3 is made up of 16 amino acids. The germline V gene encodes CDR1 SGHNT and CDR2 YYREEE (reference sequence). Here the CDR3 DNA reads TGTGCCAGCAGCCCCCGGCAGCCACCGGGGGCAGATACGCAGTATTTT. Its translation: CASSPRQPPGADTQYF. The variable domain in full, completed from reference TRBV5-4 and TRBJ2-3, reads ETGVTQSPTHLIKTRGQQVTLRCSSQSGHNTVSWYQQALGQGPQFIFQYYREEENGRGNFPPRFSGLQFPNYSSELNVNALELDDSALYLCASSPRQPPGADTQYFGPGTRLTVL.